The 3 T cell receptor beta chains below were found in one sample sequenced in a study of blood T cells in healthy people across ages. A second PCR of roughly 7 to 11 cycles used a sample-barcoded 5' primer and a J-beta primer mix. Each CDR3 protein is one row after TCRdb ran MiXCR on the 5' RACE reads. This table holds 650,000 to 1,000,000 distinct CDR3 sequences, roughly 46% found once. Sequencing was done on a sample of blood. The receptors were sampled from an older man in good health.

This rearrangement joins TRBV24-1 to TRBJ2-3; D is uncertain. V gave up 4 bases and J gave up 5 bases, with 24 bases separating them. The CDR3 has 18 amino acids. Looked up from germline, CDR1 is KGHDR and CDR2 is SFDVKD. CDR3 sequence reads: CATSDPTPTQNKQDTQYF. The CDR3, as DNA: TGTGCCACCAGTGACCCCACCCCTACCCAGAATAAACAAGATACGCAGTATTTT.

The genes are TRBV5-1 and TRBJ2-1; the match to TRBD1 covers 7 bases. The CDR3 has 14 residues. V gave up 2 bases and J gave up 10 bases; unmatched junction bases: 9. Looked up from germline, CDR1 is SGHRS and CDR2 is YFSETQ. The CDR3 spells CASSLTGDPYEQFF. The CDR3 DNA is TGCGCCAGCAGCTTAACAGGGGACCCCTACGAGCAGTTCTTC.

This sequence joins TRBV7-9 and TRBJ1-2, with a possible D match to TRBD1 (5 bases). The CDR3 has 13 residues. The V end was cut by 5 bases, the J end by 5 bases, with 12 bases between. CDR1 and CDR2 from the germline V gene are SEHNR and FQNEAQ (reference sequence). CDR3 in amino acids: CASSDAGRYGYTF. The CDR3 bases are TGTGCCAGCAGCGACGCAGGGAGATATGGCTACACCTTC.